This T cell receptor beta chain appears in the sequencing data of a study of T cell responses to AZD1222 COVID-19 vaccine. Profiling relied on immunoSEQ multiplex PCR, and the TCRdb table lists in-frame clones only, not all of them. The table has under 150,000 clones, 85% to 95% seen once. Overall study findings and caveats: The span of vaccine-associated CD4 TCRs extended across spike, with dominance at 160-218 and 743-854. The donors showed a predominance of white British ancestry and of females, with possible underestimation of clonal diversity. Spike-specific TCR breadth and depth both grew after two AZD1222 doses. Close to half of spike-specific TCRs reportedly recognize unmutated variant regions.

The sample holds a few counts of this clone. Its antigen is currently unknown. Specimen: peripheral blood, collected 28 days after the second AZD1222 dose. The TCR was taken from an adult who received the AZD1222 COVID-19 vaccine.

CDR3 DNA: TGCGCCAGCAGCTTGGCAGGGGGCAACACCGGGGAGCTGTTTTTT. Protein: CASSLAGGNTGELFF. The chain combines TRBV5-1 with TRBJ2-2; 8 bases match TRBD1. V dropped 0 bases and J dropped 2; count of bases not matched to a gene: 0. The CDR3 is 15 amino acids. Germline CDR1 reads SGHRS; CDR2 reads YFSETQ. Full variable domain (outside the CDR3, taken from reference TRBV5-1 and TRBJ2-2): KAGVTQTPRYLIKTRGQQVTLSCSPISGHRSVSWYQQTPGQGLQFLFEYFSETQRNKGNFPGRFSGRQFSNSRSEMNVSTLELGDSALYLCASSLAGGNTGELFFGEGSRLTVL.